The T cell receptor beta chain described here comes from a study of blood T cell repertoires in COVID-19. Whole-study context: Whether acute or convalescent, the COVID-19 samples came from the United States, Italy and Spain.

This CDR3 is built from 15 residues. With 1 base removed from V and 0 bases from J, the gap between germline ends came to 6 bases. Germline CDR1 reads LNHNV; CDR2 reads YYDKDF (reference sequence). Profiling relied on immunoSEQ multiplex PCR, and the TCRdb table lists in-frame clones only, not all of them. This sample has over 35,000 clones, with 81% found just once. The TCR sequence derives from a man aged 35-49 years with active or convalescent COVID-19. The chain joins TRBV15 to TRBJ2-2; D gene ambiguous. Sequencing used peripheral blood. The DNA for the CDR3 is TGTGCCACCAGCAGAGGACATTCGAACACCGGGGAGCTGTTTTTT. Translating gives CATSRGHSNTGELFF.